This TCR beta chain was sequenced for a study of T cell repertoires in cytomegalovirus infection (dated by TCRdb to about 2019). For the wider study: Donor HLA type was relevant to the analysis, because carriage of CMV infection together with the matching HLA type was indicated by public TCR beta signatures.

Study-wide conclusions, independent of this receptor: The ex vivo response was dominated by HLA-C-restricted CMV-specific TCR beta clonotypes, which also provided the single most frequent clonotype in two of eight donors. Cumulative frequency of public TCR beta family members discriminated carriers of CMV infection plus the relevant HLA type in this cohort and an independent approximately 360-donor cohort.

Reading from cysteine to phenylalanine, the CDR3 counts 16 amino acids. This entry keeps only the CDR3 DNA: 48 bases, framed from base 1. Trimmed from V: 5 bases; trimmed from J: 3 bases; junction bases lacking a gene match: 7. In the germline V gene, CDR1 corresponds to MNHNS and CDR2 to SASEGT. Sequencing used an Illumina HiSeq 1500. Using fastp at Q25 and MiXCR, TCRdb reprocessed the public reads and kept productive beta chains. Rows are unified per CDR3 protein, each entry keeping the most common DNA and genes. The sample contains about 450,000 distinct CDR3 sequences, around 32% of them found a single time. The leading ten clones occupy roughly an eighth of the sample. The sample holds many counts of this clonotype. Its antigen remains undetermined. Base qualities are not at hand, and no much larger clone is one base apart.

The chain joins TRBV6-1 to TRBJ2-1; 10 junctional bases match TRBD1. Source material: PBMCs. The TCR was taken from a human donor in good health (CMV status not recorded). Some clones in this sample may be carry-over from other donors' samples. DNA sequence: TGTGCCAGCAGTCGGGACAGGGGCCTGATCTACAATGAGCAGTTCTTC. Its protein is CASSRDRGLIYNEQFF.